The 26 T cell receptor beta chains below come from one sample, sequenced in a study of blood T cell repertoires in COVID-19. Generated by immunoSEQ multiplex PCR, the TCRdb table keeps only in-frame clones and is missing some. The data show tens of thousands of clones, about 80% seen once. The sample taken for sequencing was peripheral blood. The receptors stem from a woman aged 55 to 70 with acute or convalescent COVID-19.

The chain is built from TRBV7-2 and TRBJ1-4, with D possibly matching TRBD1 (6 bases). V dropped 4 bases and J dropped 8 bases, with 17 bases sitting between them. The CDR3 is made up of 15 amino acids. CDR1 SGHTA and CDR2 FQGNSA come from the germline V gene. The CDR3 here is CASSSPGTGSEKLFF. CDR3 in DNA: TGTGCCAGCAGCTCCCCCGGAACAGGGAGCGAAAAACTGTTTTTT.

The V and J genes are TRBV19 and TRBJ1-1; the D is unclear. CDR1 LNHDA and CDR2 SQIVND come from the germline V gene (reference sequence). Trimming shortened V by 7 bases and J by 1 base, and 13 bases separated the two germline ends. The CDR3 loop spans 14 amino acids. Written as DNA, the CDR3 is TGTGCCAGTACAGAAACGAGGCCGAACACTGAAGCTTTCTTT. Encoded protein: CASTETRPNTEAFF.

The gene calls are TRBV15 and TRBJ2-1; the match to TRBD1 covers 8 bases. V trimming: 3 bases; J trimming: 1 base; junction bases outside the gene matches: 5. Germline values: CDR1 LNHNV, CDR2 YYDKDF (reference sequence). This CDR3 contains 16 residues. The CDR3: CATSRLTGGSYNEQFF. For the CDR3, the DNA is TGTGCCACCAGCAGGTTAACAGGGGGGTCCTACAATGAGCAGTTCTTC.

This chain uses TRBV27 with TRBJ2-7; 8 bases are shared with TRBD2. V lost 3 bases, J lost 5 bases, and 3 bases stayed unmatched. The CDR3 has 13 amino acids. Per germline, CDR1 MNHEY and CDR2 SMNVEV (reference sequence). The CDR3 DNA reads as TGTGCCAGCAGTTTCGACGGGGGGGACGAGCAGTACTTC. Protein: CASSFDGGDEQYF.

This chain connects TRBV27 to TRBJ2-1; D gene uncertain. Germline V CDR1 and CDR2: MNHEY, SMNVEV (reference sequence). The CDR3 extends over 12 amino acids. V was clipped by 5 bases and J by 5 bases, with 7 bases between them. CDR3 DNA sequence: TGTGCCAGCAGTGGGCTTAACAATGAGCAGTTCTTC. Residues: CASSGLNNEQFF.

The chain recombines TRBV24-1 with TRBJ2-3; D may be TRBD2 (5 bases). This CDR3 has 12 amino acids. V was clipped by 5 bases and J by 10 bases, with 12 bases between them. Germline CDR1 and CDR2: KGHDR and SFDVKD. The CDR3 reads CATSAADYPQYF. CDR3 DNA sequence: TGTGCCACCAGTGCGGCCGACTATCCGCAGTATTTT.

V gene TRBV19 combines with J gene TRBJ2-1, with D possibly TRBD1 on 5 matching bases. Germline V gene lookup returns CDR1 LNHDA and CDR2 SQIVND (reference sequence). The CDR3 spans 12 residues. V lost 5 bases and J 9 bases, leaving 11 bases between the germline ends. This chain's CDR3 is CASSVQGIEQFF. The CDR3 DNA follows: TGTGCCAGTAGTGTTCAGGGAATTGAGCAGTTCTTC.

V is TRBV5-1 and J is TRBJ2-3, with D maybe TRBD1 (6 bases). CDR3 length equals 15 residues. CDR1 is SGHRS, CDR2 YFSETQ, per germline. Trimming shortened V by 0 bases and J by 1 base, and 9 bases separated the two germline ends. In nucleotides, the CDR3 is TGCGCCAGCAGCTTGGGTGCAGGGGGCACAGATACGCAGTATTTT. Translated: CASSLGAGGTDTQYF. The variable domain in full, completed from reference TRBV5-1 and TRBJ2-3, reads KAGVTQTPRYLIKTRGQQVTLSCSPISGHRSVSWYQQTPGQGLQFLFEYFSETQRNKGNFPGRFSGRQFSNSRSEMNVSTLELGDSALYLCASSLGAGGTDTQYFGPGTRLTVL.

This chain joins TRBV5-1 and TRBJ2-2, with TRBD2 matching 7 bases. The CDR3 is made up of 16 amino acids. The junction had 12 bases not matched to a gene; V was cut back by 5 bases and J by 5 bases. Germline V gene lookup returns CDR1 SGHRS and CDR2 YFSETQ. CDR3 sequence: CASSGPSGEGTGELFF. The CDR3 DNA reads TGCGCCAGCAGTGGACCTTCGGGGGAGGGGACCGGGGAGCTGTTTTTT.

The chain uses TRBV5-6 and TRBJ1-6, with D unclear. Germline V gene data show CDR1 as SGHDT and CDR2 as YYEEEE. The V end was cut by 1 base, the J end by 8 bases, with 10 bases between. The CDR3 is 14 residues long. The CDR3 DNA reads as TGTGCCAGCAGCTTGAGCAGGTTTGATTCACCCCTCCACTTT. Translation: CASSLSRFDSPLHF.

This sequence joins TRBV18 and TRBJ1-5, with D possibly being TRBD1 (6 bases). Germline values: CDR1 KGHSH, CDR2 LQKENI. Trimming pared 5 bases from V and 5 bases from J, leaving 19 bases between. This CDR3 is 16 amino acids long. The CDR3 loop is CASSSLQRGGDQPQHF. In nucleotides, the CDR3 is TGTGCCAGCTCATCCCTCCAGAGGGGGGGGGATCAGCCCCAGCATTTT.

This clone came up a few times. CDR3 loop: CASSLTDRGYTF. The CDR3 nucleotides are TGTGCCAGTAGTTTGACAGATCGTGGCTACACCTTC. J is TRBJ1-2 and V is TRBV19; D perhaps matches TRBD1 (5 bases). The CDR3 is 12 amino acids. The germline CDR1 and CDR2 sequences are LNHDA and SQIVND (reference sequence). Deletions cut 5 bases from V and 7 bases from J, with 11 bases between.

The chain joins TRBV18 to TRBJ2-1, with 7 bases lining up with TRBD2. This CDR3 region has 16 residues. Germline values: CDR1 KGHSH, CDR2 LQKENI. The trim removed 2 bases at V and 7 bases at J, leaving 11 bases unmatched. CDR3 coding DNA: TGTGCCAGCTCACCAGAACCGGGACTAACCTCGAATGAGCAGTTCTTC. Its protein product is CASSPEPGLTSNEQFF.

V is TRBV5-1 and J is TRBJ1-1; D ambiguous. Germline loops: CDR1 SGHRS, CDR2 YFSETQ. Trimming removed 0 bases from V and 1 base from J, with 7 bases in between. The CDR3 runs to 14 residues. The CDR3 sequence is CASSLGRGNTEAFF. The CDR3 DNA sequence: TGCGCCAGCAGCTTGGGAAGAGGGAACACTGAAGCTTTCTTT.

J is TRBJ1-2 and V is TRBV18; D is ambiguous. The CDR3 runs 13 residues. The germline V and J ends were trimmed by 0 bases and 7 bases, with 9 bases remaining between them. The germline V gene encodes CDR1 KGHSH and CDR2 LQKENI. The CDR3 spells CASSPPSGGGYTF. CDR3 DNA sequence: TGTGCCAGCTCACCACCGTCGGGAGGTGGCTACACCTTC.

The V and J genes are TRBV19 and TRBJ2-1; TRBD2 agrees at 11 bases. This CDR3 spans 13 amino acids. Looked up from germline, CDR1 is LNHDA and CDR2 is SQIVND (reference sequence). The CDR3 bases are TGTGCAGTAACTAGCGGGGGACACAATGAGCAGTTCTTC. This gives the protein CAVTSGGHNEQFF.

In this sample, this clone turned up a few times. CDR3 region: CASSLVLSDYGYTF. CDR3 DNA sequence: TGCGCCAGCAGCTTGGTCCTCTCGGACTATGGCTACACCTTC. The gene calls are TRBV5-1 and TRBJ1-2; D not resolved. Germline V gene data show CDR1 as SGHRS and CDR2 as YFSETQ. This CDR3 has 14 amino acids. Between the trimmed V and J ends, which lost 0 bases and 3 bases, there was a span of 9 bases.

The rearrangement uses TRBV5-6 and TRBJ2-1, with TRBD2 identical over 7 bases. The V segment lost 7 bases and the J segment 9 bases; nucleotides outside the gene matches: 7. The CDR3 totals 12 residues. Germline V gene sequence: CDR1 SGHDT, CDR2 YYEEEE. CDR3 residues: CASAQPGGEQFF. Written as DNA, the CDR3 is TGTGCCAGCGCCCAACCGGGGGGTGAGCAGTTCTTC. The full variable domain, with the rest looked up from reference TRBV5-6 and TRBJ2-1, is DAGVTQSPTHLIKTRGQQVTLRCSPKSGHDTVSWYQQALGQGPQFIFQYYEEEERQRGNFPDRFSGHQFPNYSSELNVNALLLGDSALYLCASAQPGGEQFFGPGTRLTVL.

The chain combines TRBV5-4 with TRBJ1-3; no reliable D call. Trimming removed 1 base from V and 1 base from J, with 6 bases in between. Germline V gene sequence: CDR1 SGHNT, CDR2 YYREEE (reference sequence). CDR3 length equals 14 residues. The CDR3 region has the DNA TGTGCCAGCAGCTTGTCCGGTTCTGGAAACACCATATATTTT. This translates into CASSLSGSGNTIYF.

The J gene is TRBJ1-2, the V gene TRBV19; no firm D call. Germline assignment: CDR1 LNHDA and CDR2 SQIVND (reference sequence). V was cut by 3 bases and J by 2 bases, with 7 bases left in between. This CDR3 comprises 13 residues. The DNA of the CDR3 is TGTGCCAGTAGTATCCAGGAAAACTATGGCTACACCTTC. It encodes CASSIQENYGYTF.

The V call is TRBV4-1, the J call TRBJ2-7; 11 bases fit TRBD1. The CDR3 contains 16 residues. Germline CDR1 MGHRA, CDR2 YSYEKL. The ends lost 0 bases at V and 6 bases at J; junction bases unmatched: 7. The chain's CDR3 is CASSQDRTGGFIEQYF. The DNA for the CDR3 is TGCGCCAGCAGCCAAGACCGGACAGGGGGCTTTATCGAGCAGTACTTC.

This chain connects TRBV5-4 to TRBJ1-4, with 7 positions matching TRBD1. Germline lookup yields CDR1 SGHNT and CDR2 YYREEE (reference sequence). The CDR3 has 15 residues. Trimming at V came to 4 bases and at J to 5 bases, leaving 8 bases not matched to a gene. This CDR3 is CASSTRTGENEKLFF. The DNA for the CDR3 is TGTGCCAGCAGCACACGGACAGGAGAGAATGAAAAACTGTTTTTT.

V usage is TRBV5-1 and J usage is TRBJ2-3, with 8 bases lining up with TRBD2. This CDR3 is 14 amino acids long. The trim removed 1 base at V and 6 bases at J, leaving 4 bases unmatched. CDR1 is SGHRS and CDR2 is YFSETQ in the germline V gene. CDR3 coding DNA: TGCGCCAGCAGCTTGTCCAGCGGGGGTGATACGCAGTATTTT. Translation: CASSLSSGGDTQYF.

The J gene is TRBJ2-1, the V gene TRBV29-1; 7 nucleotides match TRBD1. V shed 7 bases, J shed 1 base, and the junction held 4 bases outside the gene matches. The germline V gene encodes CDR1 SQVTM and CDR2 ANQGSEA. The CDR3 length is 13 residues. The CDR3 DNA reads TGCAGCGGTGGACAGGAGTCCTACAATGAGCAGTTCTTC. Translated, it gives CSGGQESYNEQFF.

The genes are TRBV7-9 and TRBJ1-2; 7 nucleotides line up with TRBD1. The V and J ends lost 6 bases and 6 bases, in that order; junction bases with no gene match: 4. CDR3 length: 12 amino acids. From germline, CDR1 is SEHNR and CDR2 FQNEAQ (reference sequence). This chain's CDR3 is CASSSQGNGYTF. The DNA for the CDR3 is TGTGCCAGCAGTTCACAGGGGAATGGCTACACCTTC.

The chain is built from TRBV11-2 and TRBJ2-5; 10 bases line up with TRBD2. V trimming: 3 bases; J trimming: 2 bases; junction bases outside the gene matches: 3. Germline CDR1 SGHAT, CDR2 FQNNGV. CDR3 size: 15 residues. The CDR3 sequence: CASSFLAGEQETQYF. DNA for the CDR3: TGTGCCAGCAGCTTCCTAGCGGGGGAGCAAGAGACCCAGTACTTC.